Sequencing of this T cell receptor beta chain was carried out in a study of T-cell memory formation after mild COVID-19 listed by TCRdb under 2021. For context, the study as a whole: TCR sequence clusters from the two donors were found to be largely donor specific. In a couple of donors, T-cell clones that expanded and contracted after mild COVID-19 were tracked by sequencing TCRalpha and TCRbeta repertoires over time. The cohort was made up of two young adult volunteers, one female and one male, who were previously healthy. The research as a whole found: From day 15 to 85, contracting clones showed balanced CD4/CD8 phenotypes, whereas a second wave of clones that expanded from day 15 to 37 leaned towards CD4+. The detection of some responding clones in pre-infection memory suggests that pre-existing cross-reactive memory T cells joined the SARS-CoV-2 response. Contracting CD4+ clones appeared mostly in the CM and EM memory subsets, whereas CD8+ clones were enriched in EMRA. Only a couple of mild cases were covered in the study, and larger cohorts including severe cases with pre-infection samples were considered necessary. SARS-CoV-2 specificity of the second-wave clones peaking on day 37 was not confirmed.

CDR1 and CDR2 were assigned from the germline V gene as SQVTM and ANQGSEA. Trimming costs V 6 bases and J 7 bases, and their ends lie 19 bases apart. The CDR3 covers 13 residues, taking in both the cysteine and the phenylalanine. CDR3 DNA only is kept here, 39 bases in frame from base 1. Ficoll-Paque density gradient centrifugation was the method used to isolate PBMCs. In the case of this clonotype: Its binding antigen is unknown. One base away there is no much larger clone; base qualities are not given.

The reads were generated on an Illumina NovaSeq 6000. TCRalpha and TCRbeta cDNA libraries were constructed by 5'RACE with constant-segment primers, with sample barcodes and unique molecular identifiers being introduced. Trizol reagent was used to extract RNA from every sample. Amplification of the libraries took two PCR steps, and the second step added a second sample barcode plus Illumina TruSeq adapters. Libraries were sequenced on an Illumina NovaSeq with 2 x 150 bp paired-end reads. The authors processed their data as follows. With migec v1.2.7, reads were demultiplexed and then collapsed into UMI-guided consensus sequences. With mixcr v2.1.11, UMI consensuses were aligned to TRA and TRB V and J templates and assembled into clonotypes. Clonotypes were classified as expanded or contracted when called significant by both edgeR and NoisET, with noise models trained on biological replicates. For edgeR calls, the thresholds were a false discovery rate-adjusted p below 0.01 and a log2 fold-change of 1. PCA with hierarchical clustering of max-normalized trajectories of the 1000 most abundant clonotypes was used as exploratory dynamics analysis. Separately sequenced CD4+ and CD8+ repertoires were used to assign a CD4 or CD8 phenotype to each responding clone. TCRdb handled the public reads itself, with Q25 trimming in fastp and clone calling in MiXCR, and kept productive beta chains. CDR3 protein duplicates are merged, each entry listing the most common genes and DNA. The V and J calls shown here were made by TCRdb, not taken from the authors' results. The sample table shows 92,000 or so distinct CDR3 sequences, and roughly an eighth are seen once. Clones ranked in the top ten supply about 27% of the sample.

The rearrangement combines TRBV29-1 with TRBJ2-7, and possibly TRBD2, on 5 matching bases. The specimen sequenced was PBMCs or a T cell subset sorted from them (not recorded which). The source of this sequence is an adult woman who had mild COVID-19 (a few samples of this study predate the infection). The sample titles of this study are shuffled in the database, so cell type and time point are left out; the donor was told from shared clones. The DNA is as follows: TGCAGCGTAGTCCAGGCGGGCCCTAGGGAGCAGTACTTC. It encodes CSVVQAGPREQYF.